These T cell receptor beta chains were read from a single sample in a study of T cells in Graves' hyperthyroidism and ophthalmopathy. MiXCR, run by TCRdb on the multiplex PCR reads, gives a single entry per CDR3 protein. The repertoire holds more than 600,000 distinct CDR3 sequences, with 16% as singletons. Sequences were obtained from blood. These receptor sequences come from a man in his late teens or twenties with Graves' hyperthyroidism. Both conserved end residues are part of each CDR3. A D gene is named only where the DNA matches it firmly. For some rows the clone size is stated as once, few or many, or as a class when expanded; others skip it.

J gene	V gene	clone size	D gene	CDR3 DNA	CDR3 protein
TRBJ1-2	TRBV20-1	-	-	TGCAGTGCTAGAGATTACGCGGACCGATCCAACTATGGCTACACCTTC	CSARDYADRSNYGYTF
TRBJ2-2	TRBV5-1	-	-	TGCGCCAGCAGCTTATTCTCCCGATCGAACACCGGGGAGCTGTTTTTT	CASSLFSRSNTGELFF
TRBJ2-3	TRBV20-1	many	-	TGCAGTGCTAGAGTCGGGACTGGCAGCACAGATACGCAGTATTTT	CSARVGTGSTDTQYF
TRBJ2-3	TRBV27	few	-	TGTGCCAGCAGTTCGCGTGGGCACGCCGATACGCAGTATTTT	CASSSRGHADTQYF
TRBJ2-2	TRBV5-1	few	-	TGCGCCAGCAGCTTGGCTGGGATAGGGGGAACCGGGGAGCTGTTTTTT	CASSLAGIGGTGELFF
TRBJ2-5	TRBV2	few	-	TGTGCCAGCACTTATCCTATAGGCGGACCTAAAGAGACCCAGTACTTC	CASTYPIGGPKETQYF
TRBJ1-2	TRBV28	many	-	TGTGCCAGCAGTTTATATAGCGCGGATGGCTACACCTTC	CASSLYSADGYTF
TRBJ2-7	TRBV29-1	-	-	TGCAGCGTTGAAGAAGACACCTTCTACGAGCAGTACTTC	CSVEEDTFYEQYF
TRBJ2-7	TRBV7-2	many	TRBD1	TGTGCCAGCAGCCCCCAGACAGGGGAGAAGTACTTC	CASSPQTGEKYF
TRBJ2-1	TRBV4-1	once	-	TGCGCCAGCAGCCAGACCGGGAATAACAATGAGCAGTTCTTC	CASSQTGNNNEQFF
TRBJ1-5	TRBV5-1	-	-	TGCGCCAGCAGGGGGGAAACCCAGGCCTTCAATCAGCCCCAGCATTTT	CASRGETQAFNQPQHF
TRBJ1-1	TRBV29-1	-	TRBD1	TGCAGCGTGGCGACCGGGACAGGGAGCACTGAAGCTTTCTTT	CSVATGTGSTEAFF
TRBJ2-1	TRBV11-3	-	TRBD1	TGTGCCAGCAGCATCCGGGGACAGATCTCCTACAATGAGCAGTTCTTC	CASSIRGQISYNEQFF
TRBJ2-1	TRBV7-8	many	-	TGTGCCAGCAGCTTAGTAGGTAGCATCGCCTACAATGAGCAGTTCTTC	CASSLVGSIAYNEQFF
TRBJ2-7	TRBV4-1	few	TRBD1	TGCGCCAGCAGCCTTAACCAGGGGGCAGCAGGGTACGAGCAGTACTTC	CASSLNQGAAGYEQYF
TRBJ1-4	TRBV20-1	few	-	TGCAGTGCTAGAGCGGGGTCAACTAATGAAAAACTGTTTTTT	CSARAGSTNEKLFF
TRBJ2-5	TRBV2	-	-	TGTGCCATCGACACCAGTCGGGAGACCCAGTACTTC	CAIDTSRETQYF
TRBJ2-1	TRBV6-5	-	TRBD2	TGTGCCAGCAGTTACTCAACTAGCGGGAATTGGAATGAGCAGTTCTTC	CASSYSTSGNWNEQFF
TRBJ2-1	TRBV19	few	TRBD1	TGTGCCAGTACCGCCCTGGGACAGGGACACAATGAGCAGTTCTTC	CASTALGQGHNEQFF
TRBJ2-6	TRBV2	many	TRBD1	TGTGCCAGCAGGGCGCTACAGGGGGCCTCGGCTGGGGCCAACGTCCTGACTTTC	CASRALQGASAGANVLTF
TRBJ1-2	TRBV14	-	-	TGTGCCAGCAGCCTAAACACCTATGGCTACACCTTC	CASSLNTYGYTF
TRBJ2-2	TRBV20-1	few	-	TGCAGTGCTAGAGATGGGGGAATCAACACCGGGGAGCTGTTTTTT	CSARDGGINTGELFF
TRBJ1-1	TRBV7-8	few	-	TGTGCCAGCAGCTTAGACGGTAAAGGACGGAAGAACACTGAAGCTTTCTTT	CASSLDGKGRKNTEAFF
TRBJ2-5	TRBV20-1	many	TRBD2	TGCAGTGCTAGATCGGGACTAGCGGGAGATGAGACCCAGTACTTC	CSARSGLAGDETQYF
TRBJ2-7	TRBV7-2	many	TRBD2	TGTGCCAGCAGCCCTATCGGGGGGACCTACGAGCAGTACTTC	CASSPIGGTYEQYF
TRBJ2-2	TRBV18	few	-	TGTGCCAGCTCACCATTTCCAGCACAGTTCGCGAACACCGGGGAGCTGTTTTTT	CASSPFPAQFANTGELFF
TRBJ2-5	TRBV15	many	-	TGTGCCACCAGCAGAAGGGTAAACAGGGAGCAGACCCAGTACTTC	CATSRRVNREQTQYF
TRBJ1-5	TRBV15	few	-	TGTGCCACCAGCAGAGGTCAGCTCAATCAGCCCCAGCATTTT	CATSRGQLNQPQHF
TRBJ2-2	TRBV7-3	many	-	TGTGCCAGCAGAGTGGGCGTCCGGACCGGGGAGCTGTTTTTT	CASRVGVRTGELFF
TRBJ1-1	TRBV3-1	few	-	TGTGCCAGCAGCCAGTTTCTGGGGGCTGCGGTGTCTGAAGCTTTCTTT	CASSQFLGAAVSEAFF
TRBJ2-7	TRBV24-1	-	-	TGTGCCACCAGTGCGTCAGGACACCTCTCCTACGAGCAGTACTTC	CATSASGHLSYEQYF
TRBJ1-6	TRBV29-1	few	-	TGCAGCGTTGTCCCCGGGCCCACAGGCTCACCCCTCCACTTT	CSVVPGPTGSPLHF
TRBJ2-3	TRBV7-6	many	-	TGTGCCAGCAGCTTATTTCCGGGAGAAGGCGATACGCAGTATTTT	CASSLFPGEGDTQYF
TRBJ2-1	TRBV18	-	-	TGTGCCAGCTCCCCCCTGGGGGCTGAGCAGTTCTTC	CASSPLGAEQFF